These 18 T cell receptor beta chains were all obtained from the same sample, sequenced in a study of T cell changes during pregnancy in multiple sclerosis (dated by TCRdb to the late 2010s). The protocol used for the library was the immunoSEQ multiplex PCR assay. This immuneACCESS table, as held by TCRdb, lists in-frame sequences with V and J called but not all clones. Of the missing ones, under half trace to an unresolved V gene in checked studies; the others have no known cause. This sample has roughly 110,000 clones in its table, and about 90% of those were observed once. 1.5% to 1.9% of the sample is held by the ten biggest clonotypes. The sample here was peripheral blood, taken in the third trimester of pregnancy. The receptors here all came from a female donor with multiple sclerosis, enrolled in a pregnancy study.

The rearrangement uses TRBV15 and TRBJ2-7; TRBD1 might be the D (5 bases). This CDR3 contains 14 residues. Trimming cost V 4 bases and J 0 bases, with 10 bases left between them. Germline values: CDR1 LNHNV, CDR2 YYDKDF (reference sequence). Here the CDR3 DNA reads TGTGCCACCAGCAAAATCCAGGGCTCCTACGAGCAGTACTTC. The encoded protein is CATSKIQGSYEQYF.

V usage is TRBV27 and J usage is TRBJ2-2; D ambiguous. The V and J ends lost 3 bases and 2 bases respectively, with 4 bases between them. The CDR3 is made up of 13 amino acids. The germline CDR1 and CDR2 sequences are MNHEY and SMNVEV (reference sequence). CDR3 nucleotide sequence: TGTGCCAGCAGTTTCAGTAACACCGGGGAGCTGTTTTTT. This encodes CASSFSNTGELFF.

J is TRBJ1-1 and V is TRBV30; no firm D call. Per the germline V gene, CDR1 is GTSNPN and CDR2 is SVGIG (reference sequence). The CDR3 runs 14 residues. V was shortened by 1 base and J by 2 bases, with 11 bases between the two germline ends. The CDR3 region is CAWSESGRNTEAFF. CDR3 DNA sequence: TGTGCCTGGAGTGAGTCGGGGAGAAACACTGAAGCTTTCTTT.

This clone was counted a single time. The CDR3 DNA follows: TGTGCCAGCTCACCACCGAGACTGGGAGGTGAAGCTTTCTTT. This encodes CASSPPRLGGEAFF. V is TRBV18 and J is TRBJ1-1; D call uncertain. Germline loops: CDR1 KGHSH, CDR2 LQKENI. Between the trimmed V and J ends, which lost 0 bases and 7 bases, there was a span of 12 bases. The CDR3 consists of 14 residues.

V is TRBV5-4 and J is TRBJ2-1, with D perhaps TRBD2 (6 bases). In germline, CDR1 is SGHNT, CDR2 YYREEE (reference sequence). V gave up 4 bases and J gave up 9 bases, with 17 bases separating them. The CDR3 totals 14 residues. The CDR3 region is CASSLPGVASEQFF. CDR3 in DNA: TGTGCCAGCAGCCTACCGGGAGTCGCGAGTGAGCAGTTCTTC.

The gene calls are TRBV9 and TRBJ1-1; 8 bases are shared with TRBD1. After removal of 0 bases from V and 1 base from J, the junction contained 8 bases not matched to a gene. CDR3 size: 17 residues. Germline CDR1 and CDR2: SGDLS and YYNGEE. CDR3: CASSVDPGGPTNTEAFF. The CDR3 region has the DNA TGTGCCAGCAGCGTAGACCCAGGGGGCCCCACGAACACTGAAGCTTTCTTT.

The V call is TRBV30, the J call TRBJ2-7; D perhaps matches TRBD1 (5 bases). Trimming left V 2 bases short and J 1 base short, with 9 bases between. The CDR3 runs 13 residues. The V gene's germline CDR1 is GTSNPN and CDR2 SVGIG (reference sequence). In nucleotides, the CDR3 is TGTGCCTGGAGTCAGGGTCTTTCCTACGAGCAGTACTTC. This gives the protein CAWSQGLSYEQYF.

The chain joins TRBV7-8 to TRBJ2-7, with 7 bases matching TRBD1. Unmatched junction bases numbered 1, after V lost 2 bases and J lost 0 bases. This CDR3 is 14 amino acids long. Germline V lookup: CDR1 SGHVS, CDR2 FQNEAQ. The CDR3 is CASSLRDSSYEQYF. The CDR3, as DNA: TGTGCCAGCAGCTTAAGGGACAGCTCCTACGAGCAGTACTTC.

V and J are TRBV7-9 and TRBJ2-5; 11 bases match TRBD2. The CDR3 length is 15 residues. The germline CDR1 and CDR2 sequences are SEHNR and FQNEAQ (reference sequence). The ends lost 3 bases at V and 4 bases at J; junction bases unmatched: 4. CDR3 protein: CASSFPLAGGETQYF. The CDR3 region has the DNA TGTGCCAGCAGCTTTCCCCTAGCGGGGGGAGAGACCCAGTACTTC.

V gene TRBV6-1 combines with J gene TRBJ2-1; tentative D call: TRBD1 (6 bases). Germline V CDR1 and CDR2: MNHNS, SASEGT. This CDR3 spans 13 amino acids. V lost 5 bases and J 8 bases, leaving 13 bases between the germline ends. CDR3 DNA: TGTGCCAGCAGTCCCATGACAGGCTATGAGCAGTTCTTC. Translating gives CASSPMTGYEQFF.

The chain employs TRBV19 and TRBJ2-5; TRBD2 matches 7 bases. With 5 bases clipped from V and 5 bases from J, the junction kept 17 bases outside the gene matches. CDR3 length equals 17 residues. The germline V gene has CDR1 LNHDA and CDR2 SQIVND (reference sequence). The DNA for the CDR3 is TGTGCCAGTAGTGTCCGACCCCTTGGGGCGGGAGCTGAGACCCAGTACTTC. Its translation is CASSVRPLGAGAETQYF.

This clone was counted a single time. V and J are TRBV27 and TRBJ2-3; TRBD1 agrees at 7 bases. This CDR3 is built from 16 residues. The trim removed 4 bases at V and 7 bases at J, leaving 14 bases unmatched. CDR1 is MNHEY and CDR2 is SMNVEV in the germline V gene (reference sequence). The CDR3 DNA reads TGTGCCAGCAGTTCCAGACCGGGACAGACTAAGAATACGCAGTATTTT. It is translated as CASSSRPGQTKNTQYF.

The DNA of the CDR3 is TGCGCCAGCAGCTTGGAGGACATAAGGGATGAAAAACTGTTTTTT. Its protein is CASSLEDIRDEKLFF. This chain joins TRBV5-1 and TRBJ1-4; weak D call: TRBD1 (5 bases). The CDR3 has 15 residues. Trimming shortened V by 0 bases and J by 6 bases, and 12 bases separated the two germline ends. The germline gives CDR1 SGHRS, CDR2 YFSETQ.

The V call is TRBV19, the J call TRBJ1-4; 8 positions agree with TRBD1. The CDR3 has 14 amino acids. In germline, CDR1 is LNHDA, CDR2 SQIVND (reference sequence). V shed 6 bases and J 5 bases; nucleotides not matched to a gene: 5. CDR3 amino acids: CASSQQGVNEKLFF. In nucleotides, the CDR3 is TGTGCCAGTAGCCAACAGGGGGTGAATGAAAAACTGTTTTTT.

The chain uses TRBV6-1 and TRBJ1-1; TRBD1 is a possible D gene (6 bases). This CDR3 comprises 15 residues. Germline assignment: CDR1 MNHNS and CDR2 SASEGT. V lost 1 base and J lost 2, with 11 bases in between. CDR3 DNA: TGTGCCAGCAGTGAAGTCAGGGGCGCTAACACTGAAGCTTTCTTT. Residues: CASSEVRGANTEAFF.

V and J are TRBV11-2 and TRBJ2-7, with D possibly TRBD1 on 5 matching bases. V was clipped by 0 bases and J by 2 bases, with 8 bases between them. Germline V gene lookup returns CDR1 SGHAT and CDR2 FQNNGV. This CDR3 has 14 residues. The CDR3, as DNA: TGTGCCAGCAGCTTAGATCCAGGGACCTACGAGCAGTACTTC. It yields the protein CASSLDPGTYEQYF.

The chain is built from TRBV19 and TRBJ2-7; a weak D match, TRBD1 (6 bases). The CDR3 runs to 14 residues. Germline values: CDR1 LNHDA, CDR2 SQIVND (reference sequence). The V end was cut by 2 bases, the J end by 2 bases, with 10 bases between. Here the CDR3 reads CASSIYGQTYEQYF. The CDR3 nucleotides read TGTGCCAGTAGTATATATGGACAGACCTACGAGCAGTACTTC.

The CDR3 DNA follows: TGTGCCAGCAGTCAGGGGGCTACCCACAAGTATGAAGCTTTCTTT. Translated, it gives CASSQGATHKYEAFF. The V gene is TRBV28, the J gene TRBJ1-1, with 8 nucleotides matching TRBD1. Germline trimming cut 5 bases from V and 7 bases from J; bases unmatched to any gene: 12. There are 15 residues in the CDR3. Germline CDR1 reads MDHEN; CDR2 reads SYDVKM.